This T cell receptor beta chain was identified during a study of cytomegalovirus exposure and HLA in healthy donors. Comment on this clone: Antigen: not known.

Study findings and constraints: Roughly uniform depth of sequencing across donors was assumed in presence/absence analyses. Most TCR beta V segments were productive about 87% or about 30% of the time in an earlier analysis. From TCR beta sequences, most subjects' HLA-A and HLA-B alleles were reportedly predicted accurately. Published work reported that the classifier diagnosed cytomegalovirus status with high specificity and sensitivity.

Primers for the PCR totalled 60 Vbeta and 13 Jbeta. Clones were read by immunoSEQ multiplex PCR, and TCRdb kept only the in-frame ones, dropping some. The sample includes 200,000 to 250,000 clones, more than 65% of them seen just once. Germline CDR1 MNHEY, CDR2 SMNVEV (reference sequence). Deletions cut 3 bases from V and 1 base from J, with 7 bases between. The CDR3 is made up of 13 amino acids. The receptor was isolated from a woman aged 25 to 39 in good health and CMV-seronegative. The chain couples TRBV27 to TRBJ2-7, with TRBD1 as a possible D gene (5 bases). Specimen: PBMCs. The CDR3 region is CASSFQGSYEQYF. CDR3 nucleotides: TGTGCCAGCAGTTTCCAGGGTTCCTACGAGCAGTACTTC.